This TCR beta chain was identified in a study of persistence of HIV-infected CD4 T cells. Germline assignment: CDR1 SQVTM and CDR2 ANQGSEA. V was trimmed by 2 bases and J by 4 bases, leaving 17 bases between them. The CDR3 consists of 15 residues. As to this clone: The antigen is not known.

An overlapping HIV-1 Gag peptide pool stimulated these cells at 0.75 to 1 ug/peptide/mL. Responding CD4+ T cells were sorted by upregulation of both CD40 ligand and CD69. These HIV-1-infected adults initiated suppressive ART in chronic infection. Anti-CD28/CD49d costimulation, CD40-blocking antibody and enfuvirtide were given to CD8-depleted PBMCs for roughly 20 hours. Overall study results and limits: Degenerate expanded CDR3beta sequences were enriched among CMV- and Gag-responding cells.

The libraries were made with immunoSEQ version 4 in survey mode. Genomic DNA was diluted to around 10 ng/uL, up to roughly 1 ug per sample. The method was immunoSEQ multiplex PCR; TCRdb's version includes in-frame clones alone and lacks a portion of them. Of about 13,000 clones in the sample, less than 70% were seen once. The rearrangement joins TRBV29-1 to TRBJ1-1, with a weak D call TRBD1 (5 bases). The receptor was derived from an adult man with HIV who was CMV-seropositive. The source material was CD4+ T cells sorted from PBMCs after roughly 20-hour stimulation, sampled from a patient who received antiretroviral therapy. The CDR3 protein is CSVEPHGAGFTEAFF. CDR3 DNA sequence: TGCAGCGTTGAACCTCACGGGGCCGGGTTCACTGAAGCTTTCTTT.